The 5 T cell receptor beta chains below were found in one sample sequenced in a study of monozygotic twins with inflammatory bowel disease. After re-calling the 5' RACE reads, TCRdb lists one entry per CDR3 protein, DNA absent. The sample spans approximately 400,000 distinct CDR3 sequences; the ten largest clones claim about 2.5%. Sequenced sample: blood. Source of these receptors: a human donor with ulcerative colitis or Crohn's disease, or a healthy co-twin of an affected twin (not recorded which).

The chain is built from TRBV20-1 and TRBJ1-4; checking the TCRdb D call of TRBD1 is not possible without DNA. The CDR3 loop spans 13 amino acids. The V gene's germline CDR1 is DFQATT and CDR2 SNEGSKA (reference sequence). CDR3 protein: CSAERQSNEKLFF.

The chain recombines TRBV19 with TRBJ1-4. The CDR3 has 15 amino acids. Germline CDR1 is LNHDA and CDR2 is SQIVND (reference sequence). The CDR3: CASSLPGSRNEKLFF.

The genes are TRBV7-2 and TRBJ2-1; the TCRdb D gene call, TRBD2, has no DNA to confirm it. The germline V gene encodes CDR1 SGHTA and CDR2 FQGNSA. The CDR3 covers 17 residues. The CDR3 loop is CASSKAGTSGGLNEHFF.

The V and J genes are TRBV20-1 and TRBJ1-5; TCRdb's D call, TRBD1, is unchecked because there is no DNA. Per the germline V gene, CDR1 is DFQATT and CDR2 is SNEGSKA (reference sequence). CDR3 size: 13 residues. The CDR3 is CSAGAGGNQPQHF.

The genes are TRBV7-9 and TRBJ1-6; the D call from TCRdb, TRBD1, cannot be confirmed without DNA. Germline CDR1 SEHNR, CDR2 FQNEAQ (reference sequence). The CDR3 contains 14 residues. CDR3: CASASGTGNSPLHF.